What follows describes a single T cell receptor (beta chain). It has no known antigen specificity. No qualities accompany the bases; no much larger clone lies one base away. The immunoSEQ Assay was used to sequence TCRbeta CDR3 regions. After extraction, genomic DNA underwent amplification by bias-controlled multiplex PCR, followed by high-throughput sequencing. As for the authors' bioinformatics: To quantify the absolute abundance of each unique TCRbeta CDR3 region, sequences were collapsed and filtered. T cell fraction was estimated by normalizing TCRbeta template counts to usable DNA, with usable DNA measured through amplification of reference genes found in all nucleated cells. Repertoire TCRs were annotated as SARS-CoV-2-specific by exact matching of V gene, CDR3 amino acid sequence and J gene to a known reactive TCR set. The reference SARS-CoV-2 TCR set was derived from MIRA and filtered for enrichment in COVID-19-positive ImmuneCODE repertoires, a step that removed public or cross-reactive TCRs. Based on the MIRA antigens, annotated TCRs were further analysed at the level of specific ORF or position within ORF. Breadth was defined as the number of annotated unique rearrangements divided by the total number of unique productive rearrangements, and depth was defined as the summed frequency of the annotated unique rearrangements. TCR breadth was compared between groups using two-sided Wilcoxon rank-sum tests. TCRdb took over this immuneACCESS table, retaining in-frame rearrangements with V and J assigned. Such tables are incomplete; in checked studies, under half of the missing clones stem from an unresolved V gene, and the remainder is unexplained. V and J calls and clone size are copied from that table; D and trimming were computed from the DNA. The sample table records roughly 380,000 clones; 90% to 95% of these occur just once. The ten largest clones add up to under 5% of the sample.

This specimen's time point label, interpreted: individuals recovered from natural SARS-CoV-2 infection. V drops 3 bases and J drops 5 bases, leaving 16 bases in between. Via the germline V gene (reference sequence), CDR1 is LNHNV and CDR2 YYDKDF. The CDR3 sequence holds 15 residues, the cysteine and phenylalanine included. CDR3 DNA only is kept here, 45 bases in frame from base 1. This sample stems from a study of Ad26.COV2.S vaccination and SARS-CoV-2 variants (TCRdb year 2021). A note on the overall study: TCRbeta repertoire sequencing was used to assess the specificity and breadth of SARS-CoV-2-reactive T cell receptors after Ad26.COV2.S vaccination. A total of some 30 samples were included in the TCR-sequenced set, comprising approximately 20 Ad26.COV2.S vaccine recipients, 5 placebo recipients and 8 SARS-CoV-2 convalescent individuals.

What the study reported, not specific to this receptor: It was noted by the authors that total T cell responses may have been underestimated by the TCR breadth and depth analyses. Substantial breadth of spike-specific CD8+ and CD4+ T cell responses was reported after vaccination. Non-spike TCR breadth was comparable between vaccine and placebo recipients, consistent with the vaccine containing only spike. Compared with placebo recipients, Ad26.COV2.S recipients showed higher spike-specific TCR breadth (P = 0.0014).

Here the chain combines TRBV15 and TRBJ1-2; the D region possibly corresponds to TRBD1 (5 bases align). Specimen: peripheral blood, collected after recovery from COVID-19. The receptor was derived from a human donor who had recovered from COVID-19. Here the CDR3 is given as CATSSPSGGRYGYTF. At the DNA level, the sequence is TGTGCCACCAGCAGCCCCAGCGGGGGTCGGTATGGCTACACCTTC.